Following are 4 T cell receptor beta chains from one sample sequenced in a study of blood T cells in healthy people across ages. Alongside a J-beta primer mix, a sample-barcoded 5' primer served in a second PCR lasting about 7 to 11 cycles. TCRdb reprocessed the 5' RACE reads with MiXCR, giving one entry per CDR3 protein. The repertoire consists of about 570,000 distinct CDR3 sequences, with around a quarter occurring once and the leading ten covering 3% to 4%. This same sample was also part of a study on T cells of mothers and their children.

The sequenced material came from blood. Receptors originate from a boy aged 2-15 years in good health.

In its sample, this clonotype was seen a few times. The rearrangement uses TRBV6-6 and TRBJ2-5; TRBD1 matches at 10 bases. The J call may be wrong; the DNA end is better matched by TRBJ2-1. This CDR3 spans 16 amino acids. CDR1 is MNHNY and CDR2 is SVGAGI in the germline V gene (reference sequence). In nucleotides, the CDR3 is TGTGCCAGCAGTTACTCGATGGGACAGGGGTTGAATGAGCAGTTCTTC. It is translated as CASSYSMGQGLNEQFF.

A few counts support this clonotype. V usage is TRBV5-1 and J usage is TRBJ2-5, with 7 bases matching TRBD2. From germline, CDR1 is SGHRS and CDR2 YFSETQ. The CDR3 extends over 14 amino acids. V was pared by 4 bases and J by 2 bases, with 5 bases of the junction left unmatched. The CDR3, as DNA: TGCGCCAGCAGCCGGGGAGCGGGGCAAGAGACCCAGTACTTC. This sequence encodes CASSRGAGQETQYF.

The gene calls are TRBV20-1 and TRBJ1-5; no clear D gene. Germline values: CDR1 DFQATT, CDR2 SNEGSKA (reference sequence). The CDR3 totals 12 residues. CDR3 in amino acids: CSAMVGNQPQHF. The CDR3 nucleotides are TGCAGCGCGATGGTCGGCAATCAGCCCCAGCATTTT.

The V call is TRBV7-9, the J call TRBJ2-2; the D is unclear. V was pared by 2 bases and J by 7 bases, with 5 bases between. The CDR3 is 12 amino acids. Germline CDR1 SEHNR, CDR2 FQNEAQ (reference sequence). In DNA form, the CDR3 reads TGTGCCAGCAGCTTAATTGGCGGGGAGCTGTTTTTT. Its translation is CASSLIGGELFF.